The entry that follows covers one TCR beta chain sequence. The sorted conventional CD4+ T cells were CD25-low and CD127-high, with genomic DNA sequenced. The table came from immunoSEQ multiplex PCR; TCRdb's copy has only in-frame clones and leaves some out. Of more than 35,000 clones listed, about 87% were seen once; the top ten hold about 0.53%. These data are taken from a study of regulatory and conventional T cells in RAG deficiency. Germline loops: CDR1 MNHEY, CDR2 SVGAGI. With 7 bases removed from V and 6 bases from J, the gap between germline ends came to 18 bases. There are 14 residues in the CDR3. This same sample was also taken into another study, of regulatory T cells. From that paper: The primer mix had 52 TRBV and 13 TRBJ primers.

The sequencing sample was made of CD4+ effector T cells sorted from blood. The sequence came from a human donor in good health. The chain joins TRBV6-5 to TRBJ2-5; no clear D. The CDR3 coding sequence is TGTGCCAGCAAATCGGACGGAACGAAGAAGACCCAGTACTTC. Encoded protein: CASKSDGTKKTQYF.